This TCR beta chain was sequenced during a study of T cells in Graves' hyperthyroidism and ophthalmopathy. General observations from the study: Peripheral blood also featured most of the thyroid clonotypes expanded above 0.001.

Uncontrolled infection, other autoimmune disease, pregnancy or lactation excluded patients. The diagnostic basis comprised clinical symptoms, serum thyroxine and TRAb, thyroid ultrasound and orbital computed tomography. On this clonotype itself: Its specificity is unknown.

Authors of the study amplified TCR beta CDR3 regions from RNA transcripts. Carried out on the TCR CDR3, a first-round RT-PCR used the HTBI primer set. Each CDR3 protein gets one entry after TCRdb re-called the multiplex PCR reads with MiXCR. In the table there are about 570,000 distinct CDR3 sequences, roughly 50% of which are singletons. V was clipped by 8 bases and J by 6 bases, with 17 bases between them. Germline V CDR1 and CDR2: SEHNR, FQNEAQ (reference sequence). CDR3 length: 14 amino acids. The receptor comes from an adult woman with Graves' disease, either hyperthyroidism or ophthalmopathy (not recorded which). The J gene is TRBJ1-5, the V gene TRBV7-9, with a weak D call TRBD1 (6 bases). The specimen sequenced was peripheral blood or thyroid tissue (not recorded which). In DNA, the CDR3 is TGTGCCAGCGGACTTTCAGGGGTTGGTCAGCCCCAGCATTTT. As protein: CASGLSGVGQPQHF. The whole variable domain, filled in from reference TRBV7-9 and TRBJ1-5, reads DTGVSQNPRHKITKRGQNVTFRCDPISEHNRLYWYRQTLGQGPEFLTYFQNEAQLEKSRLLSDRFSAERPKGSFSTLEIQRTEQGDSAMYLCASGLSGVGQPQHFGDGTRLSIL.